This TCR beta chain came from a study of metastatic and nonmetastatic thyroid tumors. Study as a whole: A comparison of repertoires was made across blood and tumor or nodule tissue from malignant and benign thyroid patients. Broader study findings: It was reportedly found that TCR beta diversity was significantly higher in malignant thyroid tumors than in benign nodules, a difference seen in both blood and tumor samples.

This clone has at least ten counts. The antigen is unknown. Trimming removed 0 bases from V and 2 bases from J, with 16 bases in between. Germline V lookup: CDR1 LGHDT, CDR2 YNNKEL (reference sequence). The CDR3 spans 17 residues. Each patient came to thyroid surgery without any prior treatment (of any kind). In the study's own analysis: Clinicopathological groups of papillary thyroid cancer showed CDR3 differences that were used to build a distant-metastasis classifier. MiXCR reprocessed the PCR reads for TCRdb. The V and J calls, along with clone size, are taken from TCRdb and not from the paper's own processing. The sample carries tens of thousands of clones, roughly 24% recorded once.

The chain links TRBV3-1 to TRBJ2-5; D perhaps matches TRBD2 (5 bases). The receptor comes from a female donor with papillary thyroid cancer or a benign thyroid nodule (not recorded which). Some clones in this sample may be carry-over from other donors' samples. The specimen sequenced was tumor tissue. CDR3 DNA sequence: TGTGCCAGCAGCCAAGACTCAGGCCTCACTAGTCAAGAGACCCAGTACTTC. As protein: CASSQDSGLTSQETQYF.